The rows below give T cell receptor beta chains drawn from one sample of a study of CD8 T cells in Susac syndrome. TCRdb analysed the immunoSEQ multiplex PCR reads with MiXCR anew, one entry per CDR3 protein. The sample records 95,000 to 150,000 distinct CDR3 sequences, approximately 94% being singletons. Material for sequencing was CD4+ T cells from PBMCs. These receptors all stem from a human donor in good health. Both conserved end residues are part of each CDR3. The D gene is left open where the match is weak. Size is omitted from some rows. Given values are once, few, many or a class for expanded clones.

J: TRBJ2-7
V: TRBV5-1
D: TRBD1
length: 15
size: NA
DNA: TGCGCCAGCAGCTTGGCGGGGCAGGGGGCCTACGAGCAGTACTTC
CDR3: CASSLAGQGAYEQYF

J: TRBJ2-3
V: TRBV7-2
D: NA
length: 13
size: NA
DNA: TGTGCCAGCAAGGAAGGCCCTTTGGATACGCAGTATTTT
CDR3: CASKEGPLDTQYF

J: TRBJ2-2
V: TRBV24-1
D: NA
length: 18
size: NA
DNA: TGTGCCACCAGTGATTCGGGCGGTACAGGGTCGCGCACCGGGGAGCTGTTTTTT
CDR3: CATSDSGGTGSRTGELFF

J: TRBJ2-1
V: TRBV27
D: NA
length: 16
size: NA
DNA: TGTGCCAGTAGGACAATAGCGAATAGACTTTACAATGAGCAGTTCTTC
CDR3: CASRTIANRLYNEQFF

J: TRBJ2-1
V: TRBV6-5
D: NA
length: 12
size: NA
DNA: TGTGCCAGCAACCTCCCCGGGGGTGAGCAGTTCTTC
CDR3: CASNLPGGEQFF

J: TRBJ2-1
V: TRBV14
D: TRBD2
length: 17
size: NA
DNA: TGTGCCAGCAGCCAAGTCGGGGGGACCCGGGGCCACAATGAGCAGTTCTTC
CDR3: CASSQVGGTRGHNEQFF

J: TRBJ2-4
V: TRBV19
D: TRBD1
length: 16
size: once
DNA: TGTGCCAGTAGTATGGGACGGGGACAGGCCAAAAACATTCAGTACTTC
CDR3: CASSMGRGQAKNIQYF

J: TRBJ2-1
V: TRBV29-1
D: NA
length: 12
size: NA
DNA: TGCAGCGTTGTAGAAGGGTACAATGAGCAGTTCTTC
CDR3: CSVVEGYNEQFF

J: TRBJ1-2
V: TRBV9
D: NA
length: 13
size: NA
DNA: TGTGCCAGCAGCCCCCAGGGTTGGGATGGCTACACCTTC
CDR3: CASSPQGWDGYTF

J: TRBJ2-3
V: TRBV28
D: NA
length: 15
size: NA
DNA: TGTGCCAGCAGTCCGGAGGGGGAGGGCACAGATACGCAGTATTTT
CDR3: CASSPEGEGTDTQYF

J: TRBJ2-7
V: TRBV28
D: NA
length: 11
size: NA
DNA: TGTGCCAGCAGTTTACAACAGACGGAGTACTTC
CDR3: CASSLQQTEYF

J: TRBJ2-5
V: TRBV30
D: NA
length: 13
size: NA
DNA: TGTGCCTCCGCCCGACAGGGAGGAGAGACCCAGTACTTC
CDR3: CASARQGGETQYF

J: TRBJ2-2
V: TRBV7-8
D: TRBD2
length: 15
size: NA
DNA: TGTGCCAGCAGTCCTAGCGGGAGTACCACCGGGGAGCTGTTTTTT
CDR3: CASSPSGSTTGELFF